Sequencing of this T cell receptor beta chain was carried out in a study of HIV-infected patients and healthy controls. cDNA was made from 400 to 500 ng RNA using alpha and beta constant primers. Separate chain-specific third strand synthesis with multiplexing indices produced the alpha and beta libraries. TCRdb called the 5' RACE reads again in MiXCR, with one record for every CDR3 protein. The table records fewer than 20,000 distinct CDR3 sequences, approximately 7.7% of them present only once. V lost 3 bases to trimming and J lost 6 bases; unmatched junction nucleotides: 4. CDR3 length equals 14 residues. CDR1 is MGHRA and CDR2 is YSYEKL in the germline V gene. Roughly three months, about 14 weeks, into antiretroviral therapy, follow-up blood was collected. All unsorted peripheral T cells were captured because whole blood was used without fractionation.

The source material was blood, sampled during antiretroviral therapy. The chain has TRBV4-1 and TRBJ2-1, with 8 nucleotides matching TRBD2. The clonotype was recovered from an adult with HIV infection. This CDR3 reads CASSQALAGNEQFF. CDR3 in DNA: TGCGCCAGCAGCCAGGCTCTAGCGGGCAATGAGCAGTTCTTC.